A single sample is the source of the 9 T cell receptor beta chains below, sequenced in a study of T cell changes during pregnancy in multiple sclerosis. TCRdb's table, derived via immunoSEQ multiplex PCR, lists solely in-frame clones and lacks some. This table has approximately 69,000 clones, around 90% appearing once. Source: peripheral blood, taken in the second trimester of pregnancy. Receptors originate from a female donor in good health, enrolled as a control in a pregnancy study.

The chain uses TRBV6-6 and TRBJ1-1; D unclear. V lost 2 bases and J lost 3, with 7 bases in between. Germline-derived CDR1 and CDR2 are MNHNY and SVGAGI (reference sequence). This CDR3 has 13 amino acids. CDR3 in amino acids: CASSYGRDTEAFF. For the CDR3, the DNA is TGTGCCAGCAGTTACGGGCGGGACACTGAAGCTTTCTTT.

The rearrangement joins TRBV7-8 to TRBJ2-3, with 7 bases fitting TRBD2. This CDR3 contains 14 residues. The J segment lost 3 bases and the V segment lost 6 bases, leaving 6 bases of the junction unmatched. CDR1 and CDR2 (germline): SGHVS, FQNEAQ. CDR3 sequence reads: CASSVRGETDTQYF. DNA for the CDR3: TGTGCCAGCAGTGTTCGGGGGGAAACAGATACGCAGTATTTT.

The rearrangement uses TRBV6-1 and TRBJ1-2, with 8 bases that match TRBD1. The V segment lost 7 bases and the J segment 4 bases; nucleotides outside the gene matches: 11. Germline-derived CDR1 and CDR2 are MNHNS and SASEGT. The CDR3 is 15 residues long. The CDR3 DNA reads as TGTGCCAGCACCCCGTTCCAGGGGGCGAGCTATGGCTACACCTTC. Amino acid sequence: CASTPFQGASYGYTF.

This clone was seen once. The chain couples TRBV7-2 to TRBJ2-5, with 12 bases lining up with TRBD2. The junction had 3 bases not matched to a gene; V was cut back by 4 bases and J by 3 bases. Germline V lookup: CDR1 SGHTA, CDR2 FQGNSA. The CDR3 totals 15 residues. Written as DNA, the CDR3 is TGTGCCAGCAGCTCGTCTAGCGGGGGGGAAGAGACCCAGTACTTC. Residues: CASSSSSGGEETQYF.

The gene calls are TRBV7-9 and TRBJ1-1; perhaps TRBD1 as D (6 bases). The germline V gene has CDR1 SEHNR and CDR2 FQNEAQ (reference sequence). The CDR3 length is 13 residues. The V gene lost 5 bases and the J gene lost 11 bases, with 18 bases spanning the gap. The CDR3 is CASSPGVPGRAFF. The CDR3 coding sequence is TGTGCCAGCAGCCCAGGGGTGCCCGGGCGGGCTTTCTTT. Combining the CDR3 with reference TRBV7-9 and TRBJ1-1 gives the whole variable domain DTGVSQNPRHKITKRGQNVTFRCDPISEHNRLYWYRQTLGQGPEFLTYFQNEAQLEKSRLLSDRFSAERPKGSFSTLEIQRTEQGDSAMYLCASSPGVPGRAFFGQGTRLTVV.

The V gene is TRBV6-1, the J gene TRBJ2-3, with D possibly TRBD1 on 5 matching bases. The CDR3 has 15 residues. V was clipped by 4 bases and J by 0 bases, with 11 bases between them. In germline, CDR1 is MNHNS, CDR2 SASEGT. CDR3 sequence reads: CASSGVGVSTDTQYF. Here the CDR3 DNA reads TGTGCCAGCAGTGGGGTAGGGGTGAGCACAGATACGCAGTATTTT.

This rearrangement joins TRBV6-1 to TRBJ2-2, with D possibly being TRBD1 (5 bases). The CDR3 covers 15 residues. CDR1 and CDR2 from the germline V gene are MNHNS and SASEGT. Trimming took 6 bases from V and 1 from J, leaving 12 bases between them. CDR3 bases: TGTGCCAGCAGCGTGGGGCCCAGGAACACCGGGGAGCTGTTTTTT. Its translation: CASSVGPRNTGELFF.

The chain carries TRBV7-2 and TRBJ1-5; TRBD1 is a possible D gene (5 bases). The germline V gene encodes CDR1 SGHTA and CDR2 FQGNSA. The length of the CDR3 is 15 residues. Trimming removed 4 bases from V and 0 bases from J, with 10 bases in between. CDR3 nucleotide sequence: TGTGCCAGCAGCTCCGGGGGGAATAGCAATCAGCCCCAGCATTTT. This sequence encodes CASSSGGNSNQPQHF.

The V and J genes are TRBV4-1 and TRBJ2-1, with 8 nucleotides matching TRBD2. Per germline, CDR1 MGHRA and CDR2 YSYEKL. This CDR3 region has 18 residues. V lost 3 bases to trimming and J lost 6 bases; unmatched junction nucleotides: 16. The CDR3 loop is CASSQTPPILAASNEQFF. DNA for the CDR3: TGCGCCAGCAGCCAGACCCCCCCGATACTAGCGGCCTCCAATGAGCAGTTCTTC.